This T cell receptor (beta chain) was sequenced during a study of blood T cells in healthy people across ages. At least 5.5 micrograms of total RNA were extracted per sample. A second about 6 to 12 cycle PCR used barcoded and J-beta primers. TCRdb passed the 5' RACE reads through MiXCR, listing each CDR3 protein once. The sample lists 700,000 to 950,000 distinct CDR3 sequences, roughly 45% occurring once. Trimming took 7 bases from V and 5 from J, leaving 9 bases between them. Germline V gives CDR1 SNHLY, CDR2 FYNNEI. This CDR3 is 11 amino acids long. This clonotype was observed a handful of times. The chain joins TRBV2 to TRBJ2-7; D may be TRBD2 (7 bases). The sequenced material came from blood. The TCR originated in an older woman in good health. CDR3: CASTGGHEQYF. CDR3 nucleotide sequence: TGTGCCAGCACGGGGGGCCACGAGCAGTACTTC.